The clone carrying this T cell receptor beta chain was seen just once. The data stem from a study of T cells in Graves' hyperthyroidism and ophthalmopathy. Trimming removed 5 bases from V and 15 bases from J, with 14 bases in between. Germline lookup yields CDR1 SGHVS and CDR2 FQNEAQ. The CDR3 sequence is 11 residues long. TCR beta CDR3 regions were amplified from RNA transcripts. First-round RT-PCR targeting the TCR CDR3 was performed with the HTBI primer set. A single record per CDR3 protein comes from TCRdb applying MiXCR to the multiplex PCR reads. The repertoire holds 750,000 to 900,000 distinct CDR3 sequences, with roughly 40% as singletons.

The clonotype comes from a man aged 18-30 years with Graves' hyperthyroidism. V usage is TRBV7-8 and J usage is TRBJ1-3, with D tentatively TRBD1 (5 bases). Source material: blood. The CDR3 sequence is CASSAPHGAYF. The DNA for the CDR3 is TGTGCCAGCAGCGCCCCCCACGGGGCATATTTT.